The next 29 T cell receptor beta chains were all read from a single sample in a study of T cells in Graves' hyperthyroidism and ophthalmopathy. Template material for amplifying TCR beta CDR3 regions consisted of RNA transcripts. The HTBI primer set drove a first-round RT-PCR of the TCR CDR3. TCRdb fed the multiplex PCR reads into MiXCR, producing one record per CDR3 protein. The sample records fewer than 350,000 distinct CDR3 sequences, 10% to 15% being singletons. Sequencing was done on a sample of blood. All receptors come from a woman under 40 with Graves' hyperthyroidism that later progressed to Graves' ophthalmopathy.

This clonotype came up many times. The chain combines TRBV28 with TRBJ2-7; 9 bases are shared with TRBD1. There are 16 residues in the CDR3. Germline CDR1 and CDR2: MDHEN and SYDVKM. Losses at the gene ends were 4 bases for V and 7 bases for J; bases not matched to a gene: 14. The CDR3 is CASSSRTGDLPREQYF. The CDR3 nucleotides read TGTGCCAGCAGTTCACGGACAGGGGACCTTCCGAGAGAGCAGTACTTC.

The chain employs TRBV27 and TRBJ2-1; D gene unclear. Germline V gives CDR1 MNHEY, CDR2 SMNVEV (reference sequence). This CDR3 contains 13 residues. Between the trimmed V and J ends, which lost 4 bases and 4 bases, there was a span of 8 bases. CDR3 loop: CASSWTAYNEQFF. DNA for the CDR3: TGTGCCAGCAGTTGGACCGCGTACAATGAGCAGTTCTTC.

This clonotype came up once. This sequence joins TRBV28 and TRBJ1-1; no reliable D call. Trimming cost V 5 bases and J 7 bases, with 11 bases left between them. CDR1 is MDHEN and CDR2 is SYDVKM in the germline V gene. The CDR3 totals 12 residues. The CDR3 nucleotides read TGTGCCAGCAGTCTTGGACGACATGAAGCTTTCTTT. Translating it yields CASSLGRHEAFF. The full variable domain, its missing parts supplied by reference TRBV28 and TRBJ1-1, is DVKVTQSSRYLVKRTGEKVFLECVQDMDHENMFWYRQDPGLGLRLIYFSYDVKMKEKGDIPEGYSVSREKKERFSLILESASTNQTSMYLCASSLGRHEAFFGQGTRLTVV.

This sequence joins TRBV4-1 and TRBJ2-5; 14 bases line up with TRBD2. Germline CDR1 and CDR2: MGHRA and YSYEKL. The CDR3 has 19 residues. With V trimmed by 0 bases and J by 7 bases, 13 bases remained unmatched. CDR3 nucleotides: TGCGCCAGCAGCCAAGATCGTCCGGGACTAGCGGGAGTGGGAGTGACCCAGTACTTC. This translates into CASSQDRPGLAGVGVTQYF.

This clonotype was counted many times. This sequence joins TRBV6-1 and TRBJ1-6; possibly TRBD1 for D (6 bases). Trimming removed 6 bases at V and 9 bases at J, with 18 bases between. The CDR3 runs to 15 residues. Germline loops: CDR1 MNHNS, CDR2 SASEGT. The CDR3 loop is CASRHTGMGGSPLHF. The CDR3 DNA reads TGTGCCAGCAGACACACAGGGATGGGAGGTTCACCCCTCCACTTT.

In its sample, this clonotype was seen many times. The chain links TRBV10-3 to TRBJ2-3; 7 nucleotides line up with TRBD2. Losses at the gene ends were 6 bases for V and 6 bases for J; bases not matched to a gene: 15. Germline CDR1 and CDR2: ENHRY and SYGVKD. CDR3 length: 16 amino acids. This CDR3 is CAIRKTQREGVDTQYF. The CDR3 bases are TGTGCCATCAGGAAAACTCAGCGGGAAGGGGTGGATACGCAGTATTTT.

There are many counts of this clonotype. The chain employs TRBV20-1 and TRBJ2-1, with 16 bases identical to TRBD2. The CDR3 extends over 17 amino acids. CDR1 DFQATT and CDR2 SNEGSKA come from the germline V gene (reference sequence). V was pared by 4 bases and J by 7 bases, with 10 bases of the junction left unmatched. CDR3 protein: CSAKGRGLAGGENEQFF. CDR3 DNA: TGCAGTGCTAAGGGACGGGGACTAGCGGGAGGGGAGAATGAGCAGTTCTTC.

This sequence joins TRBV29-1 and TRBJ2-1; D is uncertain. Trimming cost V 1 base and J 5 bases, with 3 bases left between them. Germline V gene lookup returns CDR1 SQVTM and CDR2 ANQGSEA. The CDR3 totals 11 residues. The CDR3 DNA is TGCAGCGTTGAAGGGGACAATGAGCAGTTCTTC. Encoded protein: CSVEGDNEQFF.

This clonotype was counted a few times. This chain uses TRBV4-3 with TRBJ2-7; the D gene is possibly TRBD1 (7 bases). In germline, CDR1 is LGHNA, CDR2 YSLEER. Trimming shortened V by 4 bases and J by 4 bases, and 20 bases separated the two germline ends. The CDR3 spans 16 residues. Here the CDR3 DNA reads TGCGCCAGCAGCCGAGGGGGGACAGTCGAAGTATACGAGCAGTACTTC. Protein sequence: CASSRGGTVEVYEQYF.

This clonotype was counted ten times or more. The chain combines TRBV3-1 with TRBJ2-1, with D perhaps TRBD1 or TRBD2 (5 bases each). The germline V gene has CDR1 LGHDT and CDR2 YNNKEL (reference sequence). V was shortened by 1 base and J by 4 bases, with 8 bases between the two germline ends. This CDR3 is 14 amino acids long. CDR3 protein: CASSQGGRYNEQFF. The CDR3 DNA sequence: TGTGCCAGCAGCCAAGGGGGACGGTACAATGAGCAGTTCTTC.

This sequence joins TRBV27 and TRBJ1-2; D unclear. CDR1 and CDR2 from the germline V gene are MNHEY and SMNVEV (reference sequence). V lost 4 bases to trimming and J lost 2 bases, with 8 bases between them. There are 13 residues in the CDR3. The CDR3 loop is CASSSRLNYGYTF. The DNA of the CDR3 is TGTGCCAGCAGTTCCAGACTCAACTATGGCTACACCTTC.

This clonotype was counted a few times. The genes are TRBV7-6 and TRBJ2-7, with D perhaps matching TRBD2 (5 bases). V lost 3 bases and J 9 bases, leaving 15 bases between the germline ends. Germline lookup yields CDR1 SGHVS and CDR2 FNYEAQ. The length of the CDR3 is 13 residues. Written as DNA, the CDR3 is TGTGCCAGCAGCTTGGGCCCTCGAGAGGGGCAGTACTTC. It is translated as CASSLGPREGQYF.

This clonotype appeared many times. The rearrangement uses TRBV3-1 and TRBJ1-2, with D hard to call. The CDR3 sequence is 12 residues long. From germline, CDR1 is LGHDT and CDR2 YNNKEL (reference sequence). The V and J ends lost 1 base and 3 bases respectively, with 3 bases between them. The CDR3 sequence: CASSQADYGYTF. As DNA, the CDR3 is TGTGCCAGCAGCCAAGCCGACTATGGCTACACCTTC.

The chain couples TRBV28 to TRBJ2-7; 8 bases are shared with TRBD2. Germline V gene lookup returns CDR1 MDHEN and CDR2 SYDVKM. This CDR3 comprises 14 residues. J was trimmed by 4 bases and V by 2 bases; bases with no gene match: 4. Here the CDR3 DNA reads TGTGCCAGCAGTTTACCCGGGAGGGGATACGAGCAGTACTTC. It yields the protein CASSLPGRGYEQYF.

Turning to this clonotype: A much more abundant neighbour one base away suggests this may be a read error. The chain combines TRBV4-1 with TRBJ2-7; TRBD2 aligns across 11 bases. J lost 2 bases, V lost 4 bases, and 7 bases had no gene match. The CDR3 extends over 16 amino acids. Germline values: CDR1 MGHRA, CDR2 YSYEKL. The CDR3 DNA is TGCGCCAGCAGCCGACTGGGACTAGCGGAAGCCTACGAGCAGTACTTC. It translates to CASSRLGLAEAYEQYF.

This clonotype was picked up many times. The V gene is TRBV20-1, the J gene TRBJ2-3; 7 nucleotides line up with TRBD2. Germline V lookup: CDR1 DFQATT, CDR2 SNEGSKA (reference sequence). V trimming: 7 bases; J trimming: 4 bases; junction bases outside the gene matches: 8. The CDR3 sequence is 13 residues long. The CDR3 loop reads CSVDSGSADTQYF. The CDR3 DNA is TGCAGTGTAGATAGCGGGTCCGCAGATACGCAGTATTTT.

The table lists this clonotype with a few counts. This CDR3 reads CATSDINRGRYEQYF. The CDR3 DNA reads TGTGCCACCAGTGACATTAACAGGGGACGCTACGAGCAGTACTTC. The chain joins TRBV24-1 to TRBJ2-7; 7 bases align to TRBD1. V lost 4 bases and J lost 3; bases outside the gene matches: 8. This CDR3 comprises 15 residues. Germline V lookup: CDR1 KGHDR, CDR2 SFDVKD.

In this sample, this clonotype turned up many times. V and J are TRBV15 and TRBJ1-4; D remains unclear. The germline CDR1 and CDR2 sequences are LNHNV and YYDKDF (reference sequence). Trimming took off 0 bases at V and 5 bases at J, with 10 bases between the two ends. The length of the CDR3 is 15 residues. The CDR3 loop reads CATSRDPGVNEKLFF. The CDR3 region has the DNA TGTGCCACCAGCAGAGATCCGGGAGTAAATGAAAAACTGTTTTTT.

This clonotype appeared a few times. V is TRBV3-1 and J is TRBJ2-7, with 10 bases fitting TRBD2. CDR1 LGHDT and CDR2 YNNKEL come from the germline V gene (reference sequence). This CDR3 is built from 17 residues. V dropped 3 bases and J dropped 4; count of bases not matched to a gene: 12. The chain's CDR3 is CASSHGFLAGGTYEQYF. The CDR3, as DNA: TGTGCCAGCAGCCATGGGTTTTTAGCGGGAGGCACGTACGAGCAGTACTTC.

This clonotype was seen at least ten times. The genes are TRBV6-1 and TRBJ1-3; D ambiguous. CDR1 is MNHNS and CDR2 is SASEGT in the germline V gene. The CDR3 consists of 18 residues. V lost 1 base and J 0 bases, leaving 16 bases between the germline ends. The CDR3 loop reads CASSEGGPRRTSGNTIYF. The CDR3 DNA follows: TGTGCCAGCAGTGAAGGGGGTCCCCGGAGAACCTCTGGAAACACCATATATTTT.

The table lists this clonotype with many counts. The V and J genes are TRBV13 and TRBJ2-3; 8 nucleotides line up with TRBD1. The V segment lost 4 bases and the J segment 5 bases; nucleotides outside the gene matches: 17. The CDR3 runs to 18 residues. From germline, CDR1 is PRHDT and CDR2 FYEKMQ (reference sequence). The CDR3 region is CASSSSLPLDRERDTQYF. As DNA, the CDR3 is TGTGCCAGCAGCTCCAGCCTGCCTTTGGACAGGGAGAGAGATACGCAGTATTTT.

The table lists this clonotype with many counts. The chain has TRBV19 and TRBJ1-1; TRBD1 matches 8 bases. Trimming cost V 5 bases and J 6 bases; bases outside gene matches: 8. Germline CDR1 reads LNHDA; CDR2 reads SQIVND (reference sequence). The CDR3 is made up of 14 amino acids. The CDR3 loop is CASSLPQGAAEAFF. For the CDR3, the DNA is TGTGCCAGTAGTTTGCCTCAGGGGGCTGCTGAAGCTTTCTTT.

This clonotype was observed at least ten times. This chain joins TRBV20-1 and TRBJ1-5; 11 bases agree with TRBD1. The V gene end was trimmed by 0 bases and the J gene end by 6 bases; junction bases not matched to a gene: 7. Germline V gene sequence: CDR1 DFQATT, CDR2 SNEGSKA (reference sequence). This CDR3 contains 16 residues. CDR3 nucleotide sequence: TGCAGTGCTAGAGATTCGGACAGGGGGCCAGGTCAGCCCCAGCATTTT. Translated: CSARDSDRGPGQPQHF.

This clonotype was detected ten times or more. V is TRBV2 and J is TRBJ1-2; D is uncertain. The CDR3 spans 15 residues. Germline CDR1 reads SNHLY; CDR2 reads FYNNEI. V shed 2 bases and J shed 0 bases, with 10 bases lying between them. Here the CDR3 reads CASSEFDKPNYGYTF. The CDR3 bases are TGTGCCAGCAGTGAATTCGACAAGCCTAACTATGGCTACACCTTC.

This clonotype was found many times. The chain links TRBV7-2 to TRBJ2-7; D perhaps matches TRBD2 (6 bases). Deletions cut 5 bases from V and 4 bases from J, with 21 bases between. CDR3 length equals 16 residues. The germline gives CDR1 SGHTA, CDR2 FQGNSA. The CDR3 DNA sequence: TGTGCCAGCAGCCGTGTTTTAACGGGAGTTGGGTACGAGCAGTACTTC. Translated: CASSRVLTGVGYEQYF.

This clonotype appeared many times. V gene TRBV7-8 combines with J gene TRBJ1-5, with unresolved D. This CDR3 has 13 residues. Germline CDR1 SGHVS, CDR2 FQNEAQ. Trimming removed 5 bases at V and 5 bases at J, with 10 bases between. The CDR3 nucleotides are TGTGCCAGCAGCCTCTTAATTGATCAGCCCCAGCATTTT. Translating gives CASSLLIDQPQHF.

This clonotype came up many times. This rearrangement joins TRBV2 to TRBJ1-5; 8 bases align to TRBD1. CDR3 length equals 18 residues. J gave up 0 bases and V 7 bases, and 14 bases lay outside the gene matches. Per the germline V gene, CDR1 is SNHLY and CDR2 is FYNNEI. CDR3 amino acids: CASNRGDRGLYSNQPQHF. CDR3 nucleotides: TGTGCCAGCAATAGAGGAGACAGGGGACTTTATAGCAATCAGCCCCAGCATTTT. Full variable domain (remainder filled in from reference TRBV2 and TRBJ1-5): EPEVTQTPSHQVTQMGQEVILRCVPISNHLYFYWYRQILGQKVEFLVSFYNNEISEKSEIFDDQFSVERPDGSNFTLKIRSTKLEDSAMYFCASNRGDRGLYSNQPQHFGDGTRLSIL.

This clonotype was detected ten times or more. The rearrangement joins TRBV7-2 to TRBJ2-7; 7 positions agree with TRBD2. Germline CDR1 is SGHTA and CDR2 is FQGNSA. The CDR3 runs 14 residues. V gave up 6 bases and J gave up 4 bases; unmatched junction bases: 9. CDR3 sequence reads: CASSGGGLSYEQYF. The CDR3 DNA is TGTGCCAGCAGTGGGGGGGGACTTTCGTACGAGCAGTACTTC.

The chain is built from TRBV19 and TRBJ2-7; D is possibly TRBD1 (6 bases). V lost 3 bases and J lost 1, with 13 bases in between. The CDR3 contains 15 residues. The germline gives CDR1 LNHDA, CDR2 SQIVND (reference sequence). The CDR3 sequence is CASSISPDSSYEQYF. Written as DNA, the CDR3 is TGTGCCAGTAGTATTTCCCCGGACAGTTCCTACGAGCAGTACTTC. Supplemented by reference TRBV19 and TRBJ2-7, the full variable domain reads DGGITQSPKYLFRKEGQNVTLSCEQNLNHDAMYWYRQDPGQGLRLIYYSQIVNDFQKGDIAEGYSVSREKKESFPLTVTSAQKNPTAFYLCASSISPDSSYEQYFGPGTRLTVT.